This T cell receptor beta chain was sequenced for a study of blood T cell repertoires in COVID-19. In the study overall: Spain, Italy and the United States supplied samples that represented acute and convalescent COVID-19. PBMCs, B-cell-depleted T cells, or T cells were the source of the cDNA or gDNA that made up the material.

The germline V gene encodes CDR1 SGHVS and CDR2 FNYEAQ. This CDR3 spans 18 amino acids. With V trimmed by 5 bases and J by 7 bases, 16 bases remained unmatched. Original analysis: Reference gene primer amplification gave estimated nucleated cell counts. Only in-frame clones appear in the TCRdb table, and some are missing; sequencing was by immunoSEQ multiplex PCR. The DNA gave D and trimming, while V, J and clone size come from that table. The sample includes roughly 250,000 clones, about 87% of them seen just once. The sequence was obtained from a man in his sixties who had recovered from COVID-19. The J gene is TRBJ2-7, the V gene TRBV7-6; 14 positions agree with TRBD2. Sequences were obtained from peripheral blood. CDR3 sequence: CASSPTSPTSGGAREQYF. CDR3 nucleotides: TGTGCCAGCAGCCCGACCTCCCCGACTAGCGGGGGGGCGCGTGAGCAGTACTTC. The full variable domain, completed using reference TRBV7-6 and TRBJ2-7, is GAGVSQSPRYKVTKRGQDVALRCDPISGHVSLYWYRQALGQGPEFLTYFNYEAQQDKSGLPNDRFSAERPEGSISTLTIQRTEQRDSAMYRCASSPTSPTSGGAREQYFGPGTRLTVT.